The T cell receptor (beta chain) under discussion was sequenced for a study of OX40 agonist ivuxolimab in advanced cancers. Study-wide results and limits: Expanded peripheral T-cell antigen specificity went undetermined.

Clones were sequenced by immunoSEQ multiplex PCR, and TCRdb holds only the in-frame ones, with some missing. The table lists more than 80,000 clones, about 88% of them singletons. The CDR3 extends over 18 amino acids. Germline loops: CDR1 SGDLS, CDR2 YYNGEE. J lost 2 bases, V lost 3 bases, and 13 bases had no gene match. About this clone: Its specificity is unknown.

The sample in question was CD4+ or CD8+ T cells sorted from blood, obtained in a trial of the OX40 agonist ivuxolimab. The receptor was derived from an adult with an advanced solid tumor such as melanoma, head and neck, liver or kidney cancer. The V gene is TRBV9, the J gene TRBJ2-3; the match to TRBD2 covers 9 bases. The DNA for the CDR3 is TGTGCCAGCAGCGATCATCGGGTACTAGCGGGCGTCACAGATACGCAGTATTTT. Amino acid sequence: CASSDHRVLAGVTDTQYF.